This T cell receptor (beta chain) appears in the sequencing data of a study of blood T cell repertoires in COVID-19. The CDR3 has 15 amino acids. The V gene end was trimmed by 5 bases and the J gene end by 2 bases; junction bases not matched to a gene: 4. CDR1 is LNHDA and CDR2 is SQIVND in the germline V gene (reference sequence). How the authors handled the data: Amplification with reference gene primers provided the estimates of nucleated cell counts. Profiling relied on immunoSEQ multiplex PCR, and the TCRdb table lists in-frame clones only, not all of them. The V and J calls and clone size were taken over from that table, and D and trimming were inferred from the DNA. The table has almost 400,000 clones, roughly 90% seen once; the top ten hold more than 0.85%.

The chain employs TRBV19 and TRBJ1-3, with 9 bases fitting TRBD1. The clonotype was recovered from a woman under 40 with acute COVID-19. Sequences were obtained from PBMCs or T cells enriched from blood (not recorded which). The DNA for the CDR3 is TGTGCCAGTAGTGCGAGGACAGGGGCTGGAAACACCATATATTTT. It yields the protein CASSARTGAGNTIYF.